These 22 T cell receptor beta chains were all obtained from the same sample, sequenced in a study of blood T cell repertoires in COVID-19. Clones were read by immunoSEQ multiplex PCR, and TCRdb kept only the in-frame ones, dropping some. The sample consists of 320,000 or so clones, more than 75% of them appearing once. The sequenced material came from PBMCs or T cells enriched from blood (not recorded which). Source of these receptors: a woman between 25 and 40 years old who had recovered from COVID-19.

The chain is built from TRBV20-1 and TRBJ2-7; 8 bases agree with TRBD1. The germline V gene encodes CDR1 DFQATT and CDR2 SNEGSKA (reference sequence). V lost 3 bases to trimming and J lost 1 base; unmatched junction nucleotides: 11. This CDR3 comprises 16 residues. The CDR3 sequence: CSASTPGQGRSYEQYF. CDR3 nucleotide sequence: TGCAGTGCTAGTACCCCCGGACAGGGACGGTCCTACGAGCAGTACTTC.

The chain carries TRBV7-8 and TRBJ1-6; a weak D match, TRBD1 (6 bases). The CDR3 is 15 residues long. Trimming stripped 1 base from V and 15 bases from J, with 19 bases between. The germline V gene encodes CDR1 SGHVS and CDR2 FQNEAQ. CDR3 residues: CASSLEGSGDTRLHF. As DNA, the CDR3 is TGTGCCAGCAGCTTAGAGGGCTCTGGGGACACCCGCCTCCACTTT. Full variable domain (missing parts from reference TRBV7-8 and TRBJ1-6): GAGVSQSPRYKVAKRGQDVALRCDPISGHVSLFWYQQALGQGPEFLTYFQNEAQLDKSGLPSDRFFAERPEGSVSTLKIQRTQQEDSAVYLCASSLEGSGDTRLHFGNGTRLTVT.

For the CDR3, the DNA is TGTGCCAGCAGTCGCGGCGGGTCCCGCTCCTACAATGAGCAGTTCTTC. Amino acids: CASSRGGSRSYNEQFF. This chain links TRBV27 with TRBJ2-1, with D maybe TRBD2 (5 bases). From germline, CDR1 is MNHEY and CDR2 SMNVEV (reference sequence). CDR3 length: 16 residues. V lost 5 bases and J 0 bases, leaving 14 bases between the germline ends.

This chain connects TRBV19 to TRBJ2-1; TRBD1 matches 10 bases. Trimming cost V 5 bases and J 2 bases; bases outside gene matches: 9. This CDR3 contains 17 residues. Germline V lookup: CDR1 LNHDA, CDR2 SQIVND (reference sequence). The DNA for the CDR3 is TGTGCCAGTAGTCCTGGGGCAGGGACAGGGGCCTACAATGAGCAGTTCTTC. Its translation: CASSPGAGTGAYNEQFF.

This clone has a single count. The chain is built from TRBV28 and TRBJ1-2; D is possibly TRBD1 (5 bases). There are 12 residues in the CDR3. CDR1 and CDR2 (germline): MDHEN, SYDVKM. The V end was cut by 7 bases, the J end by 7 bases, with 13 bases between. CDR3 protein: CASINLGGGYTF. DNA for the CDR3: TGTGCCAGCATCAACCTGGGGGGTGGCTACACCTTC.

The CDR3 bases are TGTGCCAGTAGACGGACAGGGGGCGATTCACCCCTCCACTTT. Its protein product is CASRRTGGDSPLHF. This chain connects TRBV19 to TRBJ1-6; 11 positions match TRBD1. This CDR3 has 14 amino acids. With 6 bases clipped from V and 8 bases from J, the junction kept 3 bases outside the gene matches. Germline CDR1 is LNHDA and CDR2 is SQIVND (reference sequence).

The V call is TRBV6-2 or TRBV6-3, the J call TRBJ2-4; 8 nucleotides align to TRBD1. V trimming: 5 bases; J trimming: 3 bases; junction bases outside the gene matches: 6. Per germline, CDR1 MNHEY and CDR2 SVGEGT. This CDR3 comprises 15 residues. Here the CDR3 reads CASSPDRVIKNIQYF. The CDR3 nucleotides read TGTGCCAGCAGTCCGGACAGGGTTATCAAAAACATTCAGTACTTC.

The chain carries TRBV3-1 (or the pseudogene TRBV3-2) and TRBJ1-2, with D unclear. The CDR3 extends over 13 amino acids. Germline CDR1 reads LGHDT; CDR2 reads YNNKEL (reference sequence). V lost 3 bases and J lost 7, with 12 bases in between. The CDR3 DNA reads TGTGCCAGCAGCCACCCACCCCCGAGTGGCTACACCTTC. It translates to CASSHPPPSGYTF.

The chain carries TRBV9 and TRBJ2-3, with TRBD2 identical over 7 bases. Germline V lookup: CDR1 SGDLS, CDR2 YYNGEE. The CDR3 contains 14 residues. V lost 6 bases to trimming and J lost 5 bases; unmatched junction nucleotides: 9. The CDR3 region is CASTIRWGGDTQYF. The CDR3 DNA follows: TGTGCCAGCACCATCCGGTGGGGGGGAGATACGCAGTATTTT.

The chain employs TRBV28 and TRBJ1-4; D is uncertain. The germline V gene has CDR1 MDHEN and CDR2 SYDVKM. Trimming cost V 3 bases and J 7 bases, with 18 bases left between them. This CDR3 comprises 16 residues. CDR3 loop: CASSFRVFQNFEKLFF. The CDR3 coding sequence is TGTGCCAGCAGTTTCCGGGTTTTCCAGAATTTTGAAAAACTGTTTTTT.

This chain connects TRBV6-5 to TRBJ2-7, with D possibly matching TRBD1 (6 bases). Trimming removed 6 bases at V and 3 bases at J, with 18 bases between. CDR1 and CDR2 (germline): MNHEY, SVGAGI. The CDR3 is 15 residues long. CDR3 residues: CASSSGWTDYYEQYF. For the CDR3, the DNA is TGTGCCAGCAGCTCTGGGTGGACAGATTACTACGAGCAGTACTTC.

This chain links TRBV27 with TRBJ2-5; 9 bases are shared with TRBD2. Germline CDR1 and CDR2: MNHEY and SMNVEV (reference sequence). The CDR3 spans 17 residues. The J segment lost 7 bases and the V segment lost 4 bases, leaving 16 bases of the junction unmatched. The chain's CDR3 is CASSSRGRVGFEGTQYF. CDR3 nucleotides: TGTGCCAGCAGTTCTCGCGGGAGGGTAGGCTTTGAGGGGACCCAGTACTTC.

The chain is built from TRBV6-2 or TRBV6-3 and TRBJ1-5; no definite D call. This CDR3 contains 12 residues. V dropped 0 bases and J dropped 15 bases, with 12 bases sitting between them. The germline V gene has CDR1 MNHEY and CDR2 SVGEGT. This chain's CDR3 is CASSYSAGGMHF. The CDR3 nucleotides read TGTGCCAGCAGTTACTCCGCCGGCGGGATGCATTTT.

In nucleotides, the CDR3 is TGTGCCAGCAGGGCCGGAGGCTACAATGAGCAGTTCTTC. It translates to CASRAGGYNEQFF. The rearrangement joins TRBV12-3 or TRBV12-4 to TRBJ2-1; possibly TRBD2 for D (5 bases). Trimming left V 6 bases short and J 3 bases short, with 9 bases between. The CDR3 is 13 residues long.

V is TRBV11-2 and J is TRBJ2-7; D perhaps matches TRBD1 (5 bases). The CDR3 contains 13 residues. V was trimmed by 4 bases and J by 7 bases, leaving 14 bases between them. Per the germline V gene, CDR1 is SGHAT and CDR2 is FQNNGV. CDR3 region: CASSSSRVGEQYF. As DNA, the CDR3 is TGTGCCAGCAGCTCATCCAGGGTTGGAGAGCAGTACTTC. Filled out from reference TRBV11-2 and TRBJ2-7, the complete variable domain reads EAGVAQSPRYKIIEKRQSVAFWCNPISGHATLYWYQQILGQGPKLLIQFQNNGVVDDSQLPKDRFSAERLKGVDSTLKIQPAKLEDSAVYLCASSSSRVGEQYFGPGTRLTVT.

CDR3 in DNA: TGTGCCAGCAGTTTATCGGCAGGGGGGTCCCACGAGCAGTACTTC. Protein product: CASSLSAGGSHEQYF. The chain combines TRBV27 with TRBJ2-7, with TRBD1 as a possible D gene (7 bases). Germline CDR1 and CDR2: MNHEY and SMNVEV (reference sequence). The CDR3 extends over 15 amino acids. V was clipped by 0 bases and J by 5 bases, with 14 bases between them.

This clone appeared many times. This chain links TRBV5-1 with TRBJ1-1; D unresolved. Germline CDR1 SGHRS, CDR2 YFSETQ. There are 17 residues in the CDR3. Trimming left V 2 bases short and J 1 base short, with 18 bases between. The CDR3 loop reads CASSFRQPLSANTEAFF. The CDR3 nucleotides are TGCGCCAGCAGCTTTCGACAACCCCTTAGTGCGAACACTGAAGCTTTCTTT.

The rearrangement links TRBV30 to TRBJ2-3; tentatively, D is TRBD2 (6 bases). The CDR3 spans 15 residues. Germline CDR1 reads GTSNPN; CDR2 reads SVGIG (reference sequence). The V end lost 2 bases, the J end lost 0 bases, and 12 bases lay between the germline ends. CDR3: CAWSWGDDSTDTQYF. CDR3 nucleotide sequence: TGTGCCTGGAGTTGGGGGGACGATAGCACAGATACGCAGTATTTT. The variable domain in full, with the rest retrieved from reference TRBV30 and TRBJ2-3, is SQTIHQWPATLVQPVGSPLSLECTVEGTSNPNLYWYRQAAGRGLQLLFYSVGIGQISSEVPQNLSASRPQDRQFILSSKKLLLSDSGFYLCAWSWGDDSTDTQYFGPGTRLTVL.

This chain's CDR3 is CASSTRTGNQPQHF. CDR3 sequence (DNA): TGTGCCAGCAGTACCCGGACAGGCAATCAGCCCCAGCATTTT. V usage is TRBV6-5 and J usage is TRBJ1-5, with a possible D match to TRBD1 (6 bases). CDR3 length equals 14 residues. Germline V gene data show CDR1 as MNHEY and CDR2 as SVGAGI. The V gene lost 5 bases and the J gene lost 2 bases, with 10 bases spanning the gap.

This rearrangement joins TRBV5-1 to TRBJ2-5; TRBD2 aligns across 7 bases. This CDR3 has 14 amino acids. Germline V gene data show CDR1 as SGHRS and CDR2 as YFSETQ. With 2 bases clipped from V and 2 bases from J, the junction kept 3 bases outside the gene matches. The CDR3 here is CASSFGGGQETQYF. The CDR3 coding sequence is TGCGCCAGCAGCTTCGGCGGGGGTCAAGAGACCCAGTACTTC.

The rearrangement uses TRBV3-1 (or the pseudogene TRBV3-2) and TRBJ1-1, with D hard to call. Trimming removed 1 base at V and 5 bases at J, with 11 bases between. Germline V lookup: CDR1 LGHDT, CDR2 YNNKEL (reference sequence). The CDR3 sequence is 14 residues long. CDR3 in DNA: TGTGCCAGCAGCCAAGGGTCTGCTCGGACTGAAGCTTTCTTT. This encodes CASSQGSARTEAFF.

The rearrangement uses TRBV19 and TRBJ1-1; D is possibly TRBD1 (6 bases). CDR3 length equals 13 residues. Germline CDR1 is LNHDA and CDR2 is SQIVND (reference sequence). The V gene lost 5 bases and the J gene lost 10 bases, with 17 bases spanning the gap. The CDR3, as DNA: TGTGCCAGTAGTGCGGACACAGGGATCGGAGCTTTCTTT. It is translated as CASSADTGIGAFF.